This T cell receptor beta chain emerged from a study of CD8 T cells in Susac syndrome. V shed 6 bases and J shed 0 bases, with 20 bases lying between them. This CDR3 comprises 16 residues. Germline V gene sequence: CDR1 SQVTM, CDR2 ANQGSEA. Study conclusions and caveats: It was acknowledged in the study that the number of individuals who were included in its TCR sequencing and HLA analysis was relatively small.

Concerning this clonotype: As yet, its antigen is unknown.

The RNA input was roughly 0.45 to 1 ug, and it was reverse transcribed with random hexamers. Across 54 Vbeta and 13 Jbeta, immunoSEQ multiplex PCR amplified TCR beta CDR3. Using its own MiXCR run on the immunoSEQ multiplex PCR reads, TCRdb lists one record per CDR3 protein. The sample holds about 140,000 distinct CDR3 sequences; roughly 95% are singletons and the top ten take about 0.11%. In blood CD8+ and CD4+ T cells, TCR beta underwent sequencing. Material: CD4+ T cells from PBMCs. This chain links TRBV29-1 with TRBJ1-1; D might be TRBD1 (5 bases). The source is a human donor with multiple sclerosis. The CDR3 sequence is CSVSRLLTDMNTEAFF. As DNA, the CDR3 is TGCAGCGTCTCGAGGCTCTTGACAGATATGAACACTGAAGCTTTCTTT.